This TCR beta chain was sequenced during a study of T-cell reconstitution after alpha-beta-depleted transplantation in children. Library preparation (for TCRbeta) was performed with unique molecular identifiers. TCRdb analysed the PCR reads with MiXCR anew, one entry per CDR3 protein. Among about 980,000 distinct CDR3 sequences listed, about 29% were seen once. Study-level findings and limits: At one year after transplant, newly produced T cells mostly accounted for T-cell counts and diversity. About two months after transplant, alpha-beta T cells reportedly came from several hundred expanded graft clones. Recipient T cells and thymic progenitors that survived were the source of the high TCRbeta diversity seen at day 60 in some patients.

V dropped 1 base and J dropped 3; count of bases not matched to a gene: 6. This CDR3 comprises 17 residues. Germline lookup yields CDR1 MGHRA and CDR2 YSYEKL. Concerning this clonotype itself: Its antigen is currently unknown.

This receptor was obtained from a boy in the first two years of life who had a stem cell transplant for SCID, so the T cells may come from the graft donor. The sample here was PBMCs, mostly from graft donor cells, taken 360 days after TCRalphabeta/CD19-depleted stem cell transplant. The J gene is TRBJ2-7, the V gene TRBV4-1; TRBD2 aligns across 13 bases. The CDR3 loop is CASSQGQGTSGVYEQYF. The CDR3 nucleotides read TGCGCCAGCAGCCAAGGACAGGGGACTAGCGGGGTCTACGAGCAGTACTTC.